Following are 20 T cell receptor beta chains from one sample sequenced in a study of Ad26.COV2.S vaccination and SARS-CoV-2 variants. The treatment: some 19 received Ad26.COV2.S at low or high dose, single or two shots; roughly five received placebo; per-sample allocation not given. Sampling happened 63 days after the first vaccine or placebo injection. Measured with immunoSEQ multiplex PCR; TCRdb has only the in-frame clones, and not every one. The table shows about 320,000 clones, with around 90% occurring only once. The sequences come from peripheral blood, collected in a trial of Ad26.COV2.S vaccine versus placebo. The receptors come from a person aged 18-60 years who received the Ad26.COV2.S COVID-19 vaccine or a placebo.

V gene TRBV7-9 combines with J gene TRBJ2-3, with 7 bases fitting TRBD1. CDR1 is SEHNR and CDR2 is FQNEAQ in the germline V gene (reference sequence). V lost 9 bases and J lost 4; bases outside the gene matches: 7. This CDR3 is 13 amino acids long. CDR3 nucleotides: TGTGCCAGTTGGGGACAGTATGCAGATACGCAGTATTTT. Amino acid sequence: CASWGQYADTQYF.

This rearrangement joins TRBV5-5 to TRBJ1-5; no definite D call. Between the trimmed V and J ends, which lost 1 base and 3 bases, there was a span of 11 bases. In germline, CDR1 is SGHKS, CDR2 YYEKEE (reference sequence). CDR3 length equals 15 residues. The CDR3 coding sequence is TGTGCCAGCAGCTTGTGGGGAGGGTCCAATCAGCCCCAGCATTTT. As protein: CASSLWGGSNQPQHF.

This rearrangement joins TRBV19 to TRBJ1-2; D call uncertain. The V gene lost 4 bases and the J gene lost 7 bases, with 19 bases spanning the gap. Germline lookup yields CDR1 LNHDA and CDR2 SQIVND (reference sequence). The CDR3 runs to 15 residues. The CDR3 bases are TGTGCCAGTAGTAGTGGTCGGGAACTATGGTTTGGCTACACCTTC. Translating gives CASSSGRELWFGYTF.

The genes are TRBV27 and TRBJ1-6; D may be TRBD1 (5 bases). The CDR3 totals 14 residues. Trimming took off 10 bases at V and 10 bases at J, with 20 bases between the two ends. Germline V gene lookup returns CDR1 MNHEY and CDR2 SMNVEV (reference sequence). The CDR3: CATGGISATSPLHF. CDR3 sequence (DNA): TGTGCCACCGGGGGGATCTCAGCCACCTCACCCCTCCACTTT.

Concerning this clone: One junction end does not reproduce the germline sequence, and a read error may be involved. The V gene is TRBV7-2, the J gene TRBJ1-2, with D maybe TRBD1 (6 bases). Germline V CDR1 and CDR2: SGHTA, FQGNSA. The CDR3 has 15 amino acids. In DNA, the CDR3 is TGTGCCAGCAGCTTAGGGTCGGGGACAAACTATGGCTTCACCTTC. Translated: CASSLGSGTNYGFTF.

The CDR3 bases are TGTGCCAGCGTAAAGATAGCCCCCGGCAATCAGCCCCAGCATTTT. Protein product: CASVKIAPGNQPQHF. The chain recombines TRBV19 with TRBJ1-5; D remains unclear. Trimming pared 9 bases from V and 2 bases from J, leaving 17 bases between. CDR1 and CDR2 (germline): LNHDA, SQIVND (reference sequence). This CDR3 region has 15 residues.

CDR3 region: CASSYPGEIYEQYV. The CDR3 bases are TGTGCCAGCAGTTACCCGGGAGAGATCTACGAGCAGTACGTC. This sequence joins TRBV6-5 and TRBJ2-7, with D possibly being TRBD2 (6 bases). CDR3 length equals 14 residues. The germline V gene has CDR1 MNHEY and CDR2 SVGAGI. Trimming stripped 2 bases from V and 3 bases from J, with 11 bases between.

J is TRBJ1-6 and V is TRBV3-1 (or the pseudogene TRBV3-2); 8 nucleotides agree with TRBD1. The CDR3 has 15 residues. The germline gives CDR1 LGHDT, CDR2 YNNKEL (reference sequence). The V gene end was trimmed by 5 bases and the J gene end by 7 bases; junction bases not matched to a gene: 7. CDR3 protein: CASSFRTGQNSPLHF. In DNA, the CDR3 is TGTGCCAGCAGCTTTCGGACAGGGCAGAATTCACCCCTCCACTTT.

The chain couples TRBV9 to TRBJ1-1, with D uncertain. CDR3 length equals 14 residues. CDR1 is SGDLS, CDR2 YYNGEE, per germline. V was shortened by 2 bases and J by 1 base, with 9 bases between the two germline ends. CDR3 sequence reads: CASSVSPTNTEAFF. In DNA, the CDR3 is TGTGCCAGCAGCGTGTCCCCAACGAACACTGAAGCTTTCTTT. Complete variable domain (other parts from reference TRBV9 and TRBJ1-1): DSGVTQTPKHLITATGQRVTLRCSPRSGDLSVYWYQQSLDQGLQFLIQYYNGEERAKGNILERFSAQQFPDLHSELNLSSLELGDSALYFCASSVSPTNTEAFFGQGTRLTVV.

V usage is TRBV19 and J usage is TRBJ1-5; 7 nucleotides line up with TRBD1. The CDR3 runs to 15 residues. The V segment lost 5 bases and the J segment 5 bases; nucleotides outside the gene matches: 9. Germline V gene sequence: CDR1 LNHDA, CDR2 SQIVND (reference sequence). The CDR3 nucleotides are TGTGCCAGTAGTTCGGGACAGTCTTATTATCAGCCCCAGCATTTT. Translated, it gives CASSSGQSYYQPQHF.

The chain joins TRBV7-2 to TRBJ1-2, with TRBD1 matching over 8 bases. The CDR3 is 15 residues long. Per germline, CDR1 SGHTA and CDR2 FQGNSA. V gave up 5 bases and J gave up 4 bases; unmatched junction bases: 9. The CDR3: CASSLGQGALYGYTF. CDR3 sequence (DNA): TGTGCCAGCAGCCTAGGACAGGGAGCACTCTATGGCTACACCTTC.

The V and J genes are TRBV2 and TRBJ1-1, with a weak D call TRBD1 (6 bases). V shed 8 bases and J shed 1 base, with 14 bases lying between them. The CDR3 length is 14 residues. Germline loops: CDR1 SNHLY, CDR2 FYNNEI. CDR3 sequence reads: CASSSYRENTEAFF. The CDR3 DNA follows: TGTGCCAGCTCATCATACAGGGAGAACACTGAAGCTTTCTTT. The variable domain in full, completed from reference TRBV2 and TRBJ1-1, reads EPEVTQTPSHQVTQMGQEVILRCVPISNHLYFYWYRQILGQKVEFLVSFYNNEISEKSEIFDDQFSVERPDGSNFTLKIRSTKLEDSAMYFCASSSYRENTEAFFGQGTRLTVV.

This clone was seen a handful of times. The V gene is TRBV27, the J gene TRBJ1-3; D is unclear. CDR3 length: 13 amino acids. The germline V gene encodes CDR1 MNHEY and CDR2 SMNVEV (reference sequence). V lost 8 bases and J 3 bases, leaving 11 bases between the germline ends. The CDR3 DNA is TGTGCCAGCTACGGTTCCTTTGGAAACACCATATATTTT. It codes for CASYGSFGNTIYF.

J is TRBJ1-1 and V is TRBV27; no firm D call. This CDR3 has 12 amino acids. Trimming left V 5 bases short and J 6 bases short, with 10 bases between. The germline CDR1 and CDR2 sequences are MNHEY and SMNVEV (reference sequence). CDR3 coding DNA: TGTGCCAGCAGTCTAAGCGGCTCTGAAGCTTTCTTT. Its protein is CASSLSGSEAFF.

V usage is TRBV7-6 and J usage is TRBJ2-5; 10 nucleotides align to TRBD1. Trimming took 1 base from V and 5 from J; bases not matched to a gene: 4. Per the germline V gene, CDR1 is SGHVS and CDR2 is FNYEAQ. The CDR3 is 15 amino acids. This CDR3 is CASSLGDRGRETQYF. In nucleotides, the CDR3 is TGTGCCAGCAGCTTAGGGGACAGGGGAAGGGAGACCCAGTACTTC.

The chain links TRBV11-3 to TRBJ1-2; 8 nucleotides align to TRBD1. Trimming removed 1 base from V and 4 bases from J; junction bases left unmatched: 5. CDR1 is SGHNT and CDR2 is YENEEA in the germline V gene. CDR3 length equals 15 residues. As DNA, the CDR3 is TGTGCCAGCAGCTTAGCACAGGGGGAGACCTATGGCTACACCTTC. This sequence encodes CASSLAQGETYGYTF.

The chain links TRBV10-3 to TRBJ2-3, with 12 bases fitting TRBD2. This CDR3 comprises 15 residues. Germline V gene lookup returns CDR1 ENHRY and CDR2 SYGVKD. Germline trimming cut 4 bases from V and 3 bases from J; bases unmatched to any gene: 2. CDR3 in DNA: TGTGCCATCAGTGGGACTAGCGGGAATACAGATACGCAGTATTTT. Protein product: CAISGTSGNTDTQYF.

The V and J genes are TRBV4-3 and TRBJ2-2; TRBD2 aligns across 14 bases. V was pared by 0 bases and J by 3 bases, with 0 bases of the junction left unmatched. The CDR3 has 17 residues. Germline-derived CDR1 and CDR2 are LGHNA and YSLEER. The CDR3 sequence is CASSQEGLAGDTGELFF. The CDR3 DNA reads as TGCGCCAGCAGCCAAGAGGGACTAGCGGGAGACACCGGGGAGCTGTTTTTT.

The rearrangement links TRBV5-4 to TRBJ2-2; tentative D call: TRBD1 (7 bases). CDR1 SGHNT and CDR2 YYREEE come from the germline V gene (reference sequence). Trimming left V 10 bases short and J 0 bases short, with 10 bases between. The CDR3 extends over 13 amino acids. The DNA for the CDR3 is TGTGCCCAGGGGGGAGCGAACACCGGGGAGCTGTTTTTT. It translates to CAQGGANTGELFF.

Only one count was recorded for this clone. The CDR3 bases are TGTGCCAGCAGTGGAAGACTAGCGGGGTACAATGAGCAGTTCTTC. Its protein is CASSGRLAGYNEQFF. V usage is TRBV25-1 and J usage is TRBJ2-1; the match to TRBD2 covers 11 bases. The CDR3 spans 15 residues. Germline CDR1 is MGHDK and CDR2 is SYGVNS. With 4 bases clipped from V and 4 bases from J, the junction kept 3 bases outside the gene matches. Full variable domain (outside the CDR3, taken from reference TRBV25-1 and TRBJ2-1): EADIYQTPRYLVIGTGKKITLECSQTMGHDKMYWYQQDPGMELHLIHYSYGVNSTEKGDLSSESTVSRIRTEHFPLTLESARPSHTSQYLCASSGRLAGYNEQFFGPGTRLTVL.